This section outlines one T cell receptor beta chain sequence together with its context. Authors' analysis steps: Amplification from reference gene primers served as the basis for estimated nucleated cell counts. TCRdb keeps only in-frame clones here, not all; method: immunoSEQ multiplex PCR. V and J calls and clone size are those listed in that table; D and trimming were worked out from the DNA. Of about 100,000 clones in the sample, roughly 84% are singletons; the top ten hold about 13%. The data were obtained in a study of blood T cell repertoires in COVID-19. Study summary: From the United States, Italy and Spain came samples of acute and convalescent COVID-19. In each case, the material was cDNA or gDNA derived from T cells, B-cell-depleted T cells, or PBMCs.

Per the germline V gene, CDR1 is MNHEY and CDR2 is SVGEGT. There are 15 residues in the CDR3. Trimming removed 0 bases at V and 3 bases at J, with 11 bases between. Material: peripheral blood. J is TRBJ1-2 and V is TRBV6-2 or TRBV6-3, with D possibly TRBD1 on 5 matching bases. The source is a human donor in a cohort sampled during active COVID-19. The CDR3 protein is CASSYSYTGHYGYTF. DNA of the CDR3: TGTGCCAGCAGTTACTCCTATACAGGCCACTATGGCTACACCTTC.